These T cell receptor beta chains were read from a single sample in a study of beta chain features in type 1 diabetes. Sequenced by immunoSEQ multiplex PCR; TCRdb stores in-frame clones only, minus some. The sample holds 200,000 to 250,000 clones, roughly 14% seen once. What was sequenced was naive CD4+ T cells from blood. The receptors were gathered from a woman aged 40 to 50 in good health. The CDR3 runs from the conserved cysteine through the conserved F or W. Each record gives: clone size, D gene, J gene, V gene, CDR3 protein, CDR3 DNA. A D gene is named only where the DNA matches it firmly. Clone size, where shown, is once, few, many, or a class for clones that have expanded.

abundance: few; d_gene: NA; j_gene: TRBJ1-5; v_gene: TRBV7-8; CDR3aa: CASSLIDQPQHF; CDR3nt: TGTGCCAGCAGCTTAATCGATCAGCCCCAGCATTTT
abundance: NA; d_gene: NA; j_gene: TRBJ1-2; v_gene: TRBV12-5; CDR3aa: CASATSSGGANYGYTF; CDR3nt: TGTGCTAGTGCCACGTCTTCGGGGGGCGCGAACTATGGCTACACCTTC
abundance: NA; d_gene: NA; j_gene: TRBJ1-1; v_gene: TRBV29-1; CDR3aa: CSVAAQENTEAFF; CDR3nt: TGCAGCGTGGCTGCTCAAGAGAACACTGAAGCTTTCTTT
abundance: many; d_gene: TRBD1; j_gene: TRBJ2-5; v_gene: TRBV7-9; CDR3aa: CASRPPNRGIQETQYF; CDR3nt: TGTGCCAGCAGGCCTCCCAACAGGGGAATCCAAGAGACCCAGTACTTC
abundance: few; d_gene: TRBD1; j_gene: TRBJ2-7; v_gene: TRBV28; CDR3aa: CASSFGQGRYEQYF; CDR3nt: TGTGCCAGCAGTTTCGGACAGGGGAGATACGAGCAGTACTTC
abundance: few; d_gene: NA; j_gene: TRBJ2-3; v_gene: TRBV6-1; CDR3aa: CASSGSADTQYF; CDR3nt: TGTGCCAGCAGTGGTTCGGCAGATACGCAGTATTTT
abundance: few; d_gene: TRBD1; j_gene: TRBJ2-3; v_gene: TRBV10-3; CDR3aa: CAISRQGQGVGTDTQYF; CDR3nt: TGTGCCATCAGTCGACAAGGACAGGGAGTGGGCACAGATACGCAGTATTTT
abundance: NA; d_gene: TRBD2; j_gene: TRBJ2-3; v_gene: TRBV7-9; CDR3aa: CASSPRGAETDTQYF; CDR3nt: TGTGCCAGCAGCCCGCGGGGGGCCGAAACAGATACGCAGTATTTT
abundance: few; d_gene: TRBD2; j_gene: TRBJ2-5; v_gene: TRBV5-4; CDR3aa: CASSLDVKRGGIEKTQYF; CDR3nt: TGTGCCAGCAGCTTGGATGTTAAGCGGGGGGGAATCGAGAAGACCCAGTACTTC
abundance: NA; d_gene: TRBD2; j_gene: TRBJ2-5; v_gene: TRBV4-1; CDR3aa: CASSKLAGGLETQYF; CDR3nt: TGCGCCAGCAGTAAACTAGCGGGGGGTTTAGAGACCCAGTACTTC
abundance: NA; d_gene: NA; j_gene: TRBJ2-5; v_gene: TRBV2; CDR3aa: CATSGGQQETQYF; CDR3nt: TGTGCCACCTCGGGCGGGCAGCAAGAGACCCAGTACTTC
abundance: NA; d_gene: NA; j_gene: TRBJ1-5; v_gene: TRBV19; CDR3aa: CASKPTPGTQNQPQHF; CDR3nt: TGTGCCAGCAAACCTACCCCCGGGACACAGAATCAGCCCCAGCATTTT
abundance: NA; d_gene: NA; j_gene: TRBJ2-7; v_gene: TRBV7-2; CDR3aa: CASSGRQGGGEQYF; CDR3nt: TGTGCCAGCAGCGGGAGACAGGGAGGAGGCGAGCAGTACTTC
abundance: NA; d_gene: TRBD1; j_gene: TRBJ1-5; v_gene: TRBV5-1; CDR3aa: CASSRDRGDQPQHF; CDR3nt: TGCGCCAGCAGTAGGGACAGGGGAGATCAGCCCCAGCATTTT
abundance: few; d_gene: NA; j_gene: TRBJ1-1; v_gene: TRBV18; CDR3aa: CASSPPSERGEAFF; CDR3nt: TGTGCCAGCTCACCACCGTCGGAAAGGGGTGAAGCTTTCTTT
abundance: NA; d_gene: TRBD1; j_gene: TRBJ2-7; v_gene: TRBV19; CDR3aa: CASSEQGAISYEQYF; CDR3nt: TGTGCCAGTAGTGAGCAGGGGGCTATCTCCTACGAGCAGTACTTC
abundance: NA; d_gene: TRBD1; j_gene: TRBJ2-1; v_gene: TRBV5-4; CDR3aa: CASSLGGQGANEQFF; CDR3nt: TGTGCCAGCAGCTTGGGGGGACAGGGGGCCAATGAGCAGTTCTTC
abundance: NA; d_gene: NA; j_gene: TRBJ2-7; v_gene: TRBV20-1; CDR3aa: CSASRGYEQYF; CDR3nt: TGCAGTGCTTCCCGGGGATACGAGCAGTACTTC
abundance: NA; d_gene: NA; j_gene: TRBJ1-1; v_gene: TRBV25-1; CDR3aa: CASSEWRGSGTEAFF; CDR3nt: TGTGCCAGCAGTGAATGGCGGGGATCGGGCACTGAAGCTTTCTTT
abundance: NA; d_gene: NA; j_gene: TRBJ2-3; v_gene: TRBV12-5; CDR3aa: CASGLVSGDTQYF; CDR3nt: TGTGCTAGTGGTTTGGTTTCGGGAGATACGCAGTATTTT
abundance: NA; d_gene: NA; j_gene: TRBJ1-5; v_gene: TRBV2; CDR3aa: CASIGSGGGQPQHF; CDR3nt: TGTGCCAGCATAGGGTCTGGCGGGGGTCAGCCCCAGCATTTT
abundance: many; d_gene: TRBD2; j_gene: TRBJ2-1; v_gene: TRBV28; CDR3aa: CASSLAGVGQFF; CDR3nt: TGTGCCAGCAGTTTAGCGGGGGTAGGGCAGTTCTTC
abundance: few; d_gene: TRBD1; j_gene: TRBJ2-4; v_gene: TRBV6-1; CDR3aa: CASIPGQALGNIQYF; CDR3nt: TGTGCCAGCATCCCGGGACAGGCGCTGGGAAACATTCAGTACTTC
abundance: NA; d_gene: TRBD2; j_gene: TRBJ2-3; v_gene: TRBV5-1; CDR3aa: CASSLAPSGITDTQYF; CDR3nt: TGCGCCAGCAGCTTGGCCCCTAGCGGGATCACAGATACGCAGTATTTT
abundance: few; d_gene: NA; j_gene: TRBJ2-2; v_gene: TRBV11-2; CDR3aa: CASSLDRGELFF; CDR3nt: TGTGCCAGCAGCTTAGATCGGGGGGAGCTGTTTTTT
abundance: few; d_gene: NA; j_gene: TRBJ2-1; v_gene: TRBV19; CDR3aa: CASSPDSDNEQFF; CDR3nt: TGTGCCAGTAGTCCGGACAGTGACAATGAGCAGTTCTTC
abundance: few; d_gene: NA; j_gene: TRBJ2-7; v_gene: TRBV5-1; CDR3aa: CASSLDEGEQYF; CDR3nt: TGCGCCAGCAGCTTGGACGAGGGCGAGCAGTACTTC
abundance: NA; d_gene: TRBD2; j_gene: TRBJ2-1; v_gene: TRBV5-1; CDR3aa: CASSLGTSGGANEQFF; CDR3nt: TGCGCCAGCAGCTTAGGGACTAGCGGGGGAGCGAATGAGCAGTTCTTC
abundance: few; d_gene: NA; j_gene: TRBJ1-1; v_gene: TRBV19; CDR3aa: CASSARSRPPGSEAFF; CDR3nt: TGTGCCAGTAGTGCCCGGTCGAGGCCCCCGGGGTCTGAAGCTTTCTTT
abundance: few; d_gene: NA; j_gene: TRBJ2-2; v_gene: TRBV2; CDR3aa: CASRVLAGDTGELFF; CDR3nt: TGTGCCAGCAGGGTTTTGGCAGGGGACACCGGGGAGCTGTTTTTT
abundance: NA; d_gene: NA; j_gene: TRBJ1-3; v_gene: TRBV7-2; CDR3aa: CASGGSSGNTIYF; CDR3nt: TGTGCCAGCGGGGGGAGCTCTGGAAACACCATATATTTT
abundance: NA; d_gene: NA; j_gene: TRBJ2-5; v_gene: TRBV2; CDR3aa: CASTIRGTQETQYF; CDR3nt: TGTGCCAGCACCATCCGGGGTACCCAAGAGACCCAGTACTTC
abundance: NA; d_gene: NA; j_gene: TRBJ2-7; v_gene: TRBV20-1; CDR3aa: CSPSDSYEQYF; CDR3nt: TGCAGTCCCAGTGACTCCTACGAGCAGTACTTC
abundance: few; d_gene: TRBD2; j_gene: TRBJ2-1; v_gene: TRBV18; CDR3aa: CASSPTSGGSYNEQFF; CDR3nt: TGTGCCAGCTCACCTACTAGCGGGGGTTCCTACAATGAGCAGTTCTTC
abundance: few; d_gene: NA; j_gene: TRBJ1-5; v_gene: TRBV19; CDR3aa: CASSIPPNRSNQPQHF; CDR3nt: TGTGCCAGTAGTATCCCCCCCAACAGGTCCAATCAGCCCCAGCATTTT
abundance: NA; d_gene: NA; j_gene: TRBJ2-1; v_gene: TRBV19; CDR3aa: CASSLISRGSGGNEQFF; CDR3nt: TGTGCCAGTAGTCTCATTTCCCGTGGTAGCGGAGGGAATGAGCAGTTCTTC
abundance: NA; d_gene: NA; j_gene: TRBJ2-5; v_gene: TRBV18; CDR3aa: CASSLLNKGKETQYF; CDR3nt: TGTGCCAGCTCACTCCTTAATAAGGGGAAAGAGACCCAGTACTTC
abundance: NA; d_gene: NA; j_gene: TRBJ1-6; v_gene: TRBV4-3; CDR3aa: CASSQVVADNSPLHF; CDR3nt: TGCGCCAGCAGCCAAGTGGTAGCAGATAATTCACCCCTCCACTTT
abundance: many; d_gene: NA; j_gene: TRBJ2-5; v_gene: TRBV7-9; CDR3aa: CASSSDFQETQYF; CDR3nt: TGTGCCAGCAGCTCAGATTTCCAAGAGACCCAGTACTTC
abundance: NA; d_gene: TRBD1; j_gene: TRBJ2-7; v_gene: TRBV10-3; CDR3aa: CAISRQGGEQYF; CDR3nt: TGTGCCATCAGCCGACAGGGGGGCGAGCAGTACTTC
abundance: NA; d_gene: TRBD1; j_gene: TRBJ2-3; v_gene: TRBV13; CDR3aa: CASSSWTGGRTSTDTQYF; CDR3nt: TGTGCCAGCAGCTCATGGACAGGGGGGAGAACTAGCACAGATACGCAGTATTTT
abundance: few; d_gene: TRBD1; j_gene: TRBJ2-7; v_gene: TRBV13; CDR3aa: CASSLLGQGTYEQYF; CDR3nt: TGTGCCAGCAGCTTGTTGGGACAGGGGACCTACGAGCAGTACTTC
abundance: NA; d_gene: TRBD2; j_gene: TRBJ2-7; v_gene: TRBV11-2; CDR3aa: CASSLGLAASYEQYF; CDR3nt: TGTGCCAGCAGCTTAGGTCTAGCGGCCTCCTACGAGCAGTACTTC
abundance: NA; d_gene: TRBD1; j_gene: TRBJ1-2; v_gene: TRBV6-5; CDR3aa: CASSPTGRIYYGYTF; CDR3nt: TGTGCCAGCAGTCCGACAGGGCGCATTTACTATGGCTACACCTTC
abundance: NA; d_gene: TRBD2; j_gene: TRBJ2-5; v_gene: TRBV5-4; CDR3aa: CASSLTRTSPEETQYF; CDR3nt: TGTGCCAGCAGCCTGACCCGGACTAGCCCTGAAGAGACCCAGTACTTC
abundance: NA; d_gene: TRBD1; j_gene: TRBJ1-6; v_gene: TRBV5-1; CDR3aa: CASSLAGQGLSPLHF; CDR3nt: TGCGCCAGCAGCTTGGCGGGACAGGGACTTTCACCCCTCCACTTT
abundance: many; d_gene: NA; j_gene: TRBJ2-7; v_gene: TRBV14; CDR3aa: CASSHTYEQYF; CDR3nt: TGTGCCAGCAGCCATACCTACGAGCAGTACTTC
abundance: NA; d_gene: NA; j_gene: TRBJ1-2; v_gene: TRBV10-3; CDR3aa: CAISVEVYGYTF; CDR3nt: TGTGCCATCAGTGTAGAGGTTTATGGCTACACCTTC
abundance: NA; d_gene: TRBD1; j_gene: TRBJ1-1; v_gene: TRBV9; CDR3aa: CASSAQTGGETEAFF; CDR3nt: TGTGCCAGCAGCGCCCAGACAGGGGGCGAAACTGAAGCTTTCTTT
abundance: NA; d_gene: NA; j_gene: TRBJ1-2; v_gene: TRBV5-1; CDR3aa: CASLSPERPYGYTF; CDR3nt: TGCGCCAGCCTATCTCCGGAGAGACCTTATGGCTACACCTTC
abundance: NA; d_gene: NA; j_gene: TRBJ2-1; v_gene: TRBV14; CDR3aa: CASSQTRYEQFF; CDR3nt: TGTGCCAGCAGCCAAACTAGGTATGAGCAGTTCTTC
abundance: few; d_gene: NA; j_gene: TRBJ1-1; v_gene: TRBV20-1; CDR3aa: CSARGTVEAFF; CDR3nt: TGCAGTGCTAGAGGGACAGTGGAAGCTTTCTTT
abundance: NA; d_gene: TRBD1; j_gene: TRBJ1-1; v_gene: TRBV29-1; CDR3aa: CSVELRDRVTEAFF; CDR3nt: TGCAGCGTTGAGTTACGGGACAGGGTCACTGAAGCTTTCTTT
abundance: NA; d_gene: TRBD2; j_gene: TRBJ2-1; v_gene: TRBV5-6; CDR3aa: CASNPTRLAGGSEQFF; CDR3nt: TGTGCCAGCAACCCAACCCGGCTAGCGGGGGGTAGTGAGCAGTTCTTC